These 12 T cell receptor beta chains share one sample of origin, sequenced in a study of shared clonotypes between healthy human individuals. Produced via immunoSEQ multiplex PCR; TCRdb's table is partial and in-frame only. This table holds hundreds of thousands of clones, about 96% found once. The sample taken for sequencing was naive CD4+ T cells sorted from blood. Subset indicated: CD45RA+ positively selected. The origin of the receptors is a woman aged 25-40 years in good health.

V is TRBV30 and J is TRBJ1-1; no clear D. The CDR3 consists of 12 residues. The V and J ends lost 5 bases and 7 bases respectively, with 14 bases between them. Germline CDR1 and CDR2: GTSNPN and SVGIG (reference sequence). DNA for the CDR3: TGTGCCTGGTCCGTGATCAACCTTGAAGCTTTCTTT. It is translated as CAWSVINLEAFF.

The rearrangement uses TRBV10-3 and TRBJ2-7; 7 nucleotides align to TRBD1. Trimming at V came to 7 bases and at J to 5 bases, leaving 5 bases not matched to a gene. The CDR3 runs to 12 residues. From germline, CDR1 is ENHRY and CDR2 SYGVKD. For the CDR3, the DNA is TGTGCCATCAAAAGAGACAGGGACGAGCAGTACTTC. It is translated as CAIKRDRDEQYF.

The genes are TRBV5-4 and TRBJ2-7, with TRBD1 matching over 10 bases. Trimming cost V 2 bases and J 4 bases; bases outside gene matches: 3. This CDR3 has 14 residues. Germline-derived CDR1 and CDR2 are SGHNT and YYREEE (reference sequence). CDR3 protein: CASSFRQGAYEQYF. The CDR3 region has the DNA TGTGCCAGCAGCTTCAGACAGGGGGCGTACGAGCAGTACTTC.

CDR3 sequence: CAATGTSGRNEQYF. The CDR3 nucleotides read TGTGCAGCCACAGGGACTAGCGGGAGGAACGAGCAGTACTTC. The rearrangement uses TRBV28 and TRBJ2-7; 15 nucleotides align to TRBD2. The CDR3 loop spans 14 amino acids. Per germline, CDR1 MDHEN and CDR2 SYDVKM.

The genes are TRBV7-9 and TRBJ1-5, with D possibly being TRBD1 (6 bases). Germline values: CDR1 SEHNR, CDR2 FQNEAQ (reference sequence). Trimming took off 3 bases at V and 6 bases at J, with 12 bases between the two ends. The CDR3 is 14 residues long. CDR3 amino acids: CASSFSGDGQPQHF. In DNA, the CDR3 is TGTGCCAGCAGCTTCTCAGGGGACGGTCAGCCCCAGCATTTT.

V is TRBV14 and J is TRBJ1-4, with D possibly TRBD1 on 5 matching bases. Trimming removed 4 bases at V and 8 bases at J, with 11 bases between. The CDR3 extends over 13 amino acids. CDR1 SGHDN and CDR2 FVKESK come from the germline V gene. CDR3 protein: CASSLLGDEKLFF. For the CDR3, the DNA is TGTGCCAGCAGCCTCCTTGGGGACGAAAAACTGTTTTTT.

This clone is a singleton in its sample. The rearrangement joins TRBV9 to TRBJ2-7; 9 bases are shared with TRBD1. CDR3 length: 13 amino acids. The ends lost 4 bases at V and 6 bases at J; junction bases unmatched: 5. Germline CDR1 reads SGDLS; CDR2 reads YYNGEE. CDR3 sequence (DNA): TGTGCCAGCAGCAGACAGGGGGAGGCCGAGCAGTACTTC. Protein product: CASSRQGEAEQYF.

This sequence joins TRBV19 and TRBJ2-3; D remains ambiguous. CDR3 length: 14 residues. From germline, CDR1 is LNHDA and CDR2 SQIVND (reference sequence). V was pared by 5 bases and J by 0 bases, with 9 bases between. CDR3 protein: CASSLMPSTDTQYF. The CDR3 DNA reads TGTGCCAGTAGTCTGATGCCGAGCACAGATACGCAGTATTTT.

This CDR3 is CSGARAGEQYF. The CDR3 nucleotides are TGCAGTGGAGCAAGAGCAGGGGAGCAGTACTTC. This chain joins TRBV20-1 and TRBJ2-7; weak D call: TRBD1 (5 bases). With 7 bases removed from V and 7 bases from J, the gap between germline ends came to 14 bases. Germline V gene lookup returns CDR1 DFQATT and CDR2 SNEGSKA (reference sequence). This CDR3 has 11 amino acids.

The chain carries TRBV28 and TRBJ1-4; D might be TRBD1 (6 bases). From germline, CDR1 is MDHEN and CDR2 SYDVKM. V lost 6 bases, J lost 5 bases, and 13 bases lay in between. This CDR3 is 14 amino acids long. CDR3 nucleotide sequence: TGTGCCAGCAGGATGACAGGCGAAAATGAAAAACTGTTTTTT. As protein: CASRMTGENEKLFF.

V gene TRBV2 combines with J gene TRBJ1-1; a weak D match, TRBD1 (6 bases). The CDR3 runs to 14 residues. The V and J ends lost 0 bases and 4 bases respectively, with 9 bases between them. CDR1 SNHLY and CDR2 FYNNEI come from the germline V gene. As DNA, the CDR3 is TGTGCCAGCAGTGAAGCGCAGGGGTCCACTGAAGCTTTCTTT. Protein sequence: CASSEAQGSTEAFF. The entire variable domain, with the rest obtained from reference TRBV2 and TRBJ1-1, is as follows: EPEVTQTPSHQVTQMGQEVILRCVPISNHLYFYWYRQILGQKVEFLVSFYNNEISEKSEIFDDQFSVERPDGSNFTLKIRSTKLEDSAMYFCASSEAQGSTEAFFGQGTRLTVV.

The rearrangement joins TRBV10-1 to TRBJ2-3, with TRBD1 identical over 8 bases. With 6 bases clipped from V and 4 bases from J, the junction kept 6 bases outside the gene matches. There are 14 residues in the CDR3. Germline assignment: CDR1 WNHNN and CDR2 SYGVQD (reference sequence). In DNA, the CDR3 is TGCGCCAGCAGCGTGCAGGGGGCCTCAGATACGCAGTATTTT. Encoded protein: CASSVQGASDTQYF.